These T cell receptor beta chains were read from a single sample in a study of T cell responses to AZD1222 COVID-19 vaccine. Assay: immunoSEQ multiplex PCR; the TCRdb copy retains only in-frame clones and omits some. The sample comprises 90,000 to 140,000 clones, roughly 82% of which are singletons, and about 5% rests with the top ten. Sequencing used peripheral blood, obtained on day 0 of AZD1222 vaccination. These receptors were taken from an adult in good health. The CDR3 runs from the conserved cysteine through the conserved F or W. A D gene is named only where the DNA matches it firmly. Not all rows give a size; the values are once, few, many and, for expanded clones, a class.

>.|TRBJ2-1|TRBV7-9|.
CASSLVSSGEQFF
TGTGCCAGCAGCTTAGTATCGTCGGGTGAGCAGTTCTTC
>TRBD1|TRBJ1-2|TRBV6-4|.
CASSRTGGPYGYTF
TGTGCCAGCAGTCGAACAGGGGGCCCCTATGGCTACACCTTC
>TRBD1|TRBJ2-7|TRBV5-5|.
CASSLDRVSEQYF
TGTGCCAGCAGCCTGGACAGGGTAAGCGAGCAGTACTTC
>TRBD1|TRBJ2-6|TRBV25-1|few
CASRGWDRVTGANVLTF
TGTGCCAGCAGGGGATGGGACAGGGTTACTGGGGCCAACGTCCTGACTTTC
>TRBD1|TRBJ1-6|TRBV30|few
CAWSVPGGYNSPLHF
TGTGCCTGGAGTGTACCAGGGGGGTATAATTCACCCCTCCACTTT
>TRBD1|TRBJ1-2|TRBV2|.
CASSRDRGRDYGYTF
TGTGCCAGCAGCCGCGACAGGGGACGGGACTATGGCTACACCTTC
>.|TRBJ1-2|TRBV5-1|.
CASSLDGDAGYTF
TGCGCCAGCAGCTTGGATGGGGACGCCGGCTACACCTTC
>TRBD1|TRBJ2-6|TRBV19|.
CASRPAGGAGANVLTF
TGTGCCAGTAGACCGGCAGGGGGCGCTGGGGCCAACGTCCTGACTTTC
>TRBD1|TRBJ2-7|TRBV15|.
CATSRDSNTGTGVHEQYF
TGTGCCACCAGCAGAGATTCAAATACCGGGACAGGGGTCCACGAGCAGTACTTC
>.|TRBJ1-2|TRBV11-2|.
CASSNPASGSDSYGYTF
TGTGCCAGCAGCAACCCGGCGTCAGGGTCCGATAGTTATGGCTACACCTTC
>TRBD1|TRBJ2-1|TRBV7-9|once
CASSLKGAQNEQFF
TGTGCCAGCAGCCTTAAGGGGGCGCAAAATGAGCAGTTCTTC